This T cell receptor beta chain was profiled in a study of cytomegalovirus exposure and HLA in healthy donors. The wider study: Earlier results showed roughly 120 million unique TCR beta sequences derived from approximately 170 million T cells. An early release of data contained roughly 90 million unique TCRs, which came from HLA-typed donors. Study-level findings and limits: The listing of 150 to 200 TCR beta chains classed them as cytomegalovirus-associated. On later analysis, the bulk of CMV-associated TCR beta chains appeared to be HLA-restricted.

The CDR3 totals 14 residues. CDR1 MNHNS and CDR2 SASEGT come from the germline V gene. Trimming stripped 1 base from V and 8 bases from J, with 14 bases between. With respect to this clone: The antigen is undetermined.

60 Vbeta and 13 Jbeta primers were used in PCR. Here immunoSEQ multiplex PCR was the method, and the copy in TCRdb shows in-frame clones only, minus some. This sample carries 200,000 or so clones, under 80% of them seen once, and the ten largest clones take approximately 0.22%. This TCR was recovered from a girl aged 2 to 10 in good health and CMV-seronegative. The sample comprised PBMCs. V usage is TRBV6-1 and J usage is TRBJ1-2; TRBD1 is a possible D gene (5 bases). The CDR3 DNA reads TGTGCCAGCAGTGAAGATATAGGGGCGCGGGGCTACACCTTC. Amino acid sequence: CASSEDIGARGYTF.